The T cell receptor beta chain under discussion was sequenced for a study of shared clonotypes between healthy human individuals. The V gene's germline CDR1 is SQVTM and CDR2 ANQGSEA. Trimming at V came to 4 bases and at J to 1 base, leaving 14 bases not matched to a gene. This CDR3 contains 17 residues. Broader study findings: Larger richness was generally estimated for naive than memory subsets. The generation probabilities recorded for non-shared clonotypes fell below those of clonotypes shared by all four donors.

It was about 210 ng DNA, about 30,000 T cell genomes, that sorted-subset replicate PCRs used. Profiling relied on immunoSEQ multiplex PCR, and the TCRdb table lists in-frame clones only, not all of them. The sample includes about 1 million clones, around 76% seen only once; the top ten take around 1.5%. Points on this clone: The antigen is unknown.

Specimen: memory CD4+ T cells sorted from blood. Indicated subset: CD45RA-negative fraction. This sequence originates from a man younger than 35 in good health. This rearrangement joins TRBV29-1 to TRBJ2-7; 9 positions match TRBD1. CDR3: CSVGADPGTGRSYEQYF. The CDR3 nucleotides are TGCAGCGTTGGAGCCGACCCCGGGACAGGGAGGTCCTACGAGCAGTACTTC.